This entry lists 24 T cell receptor beta chains sequenced from one sample in a study of control samples from healthy donors and cancer patients. Produced via immunoSEQ multiplex PCR; TCRdb's table is partial and in-frame only. Here the sample spans 150,000 to 180,000 clones, roughly 94% being singletons. Sequencing input: blood. These receptors were obtained from a man in his forties or fifties in good health.

The gene calls are TRBV7-9 and TRBJ2-3, with D maybe TRBD2 (5 bases). The CDR3 loop spans 16 amino acids. V lost 4 bases to trimming and J lost 0 bases, with 14 bases between them. Germline V gene lookup returns CDR1 SEHNR and CDR2 FQNEAQ (reference sequence). The CDR3 DNA is TGTGCCAGCAGCTCCGGGGAATCAACTAGCACAGATACGCAGTATTTT. This translates into CASSSGESTSTDTQYF.

The rearrangement links TRBV4-1 to TRBJ1-3; D is uncertain. The CDR3 spans 14 residues. Looked up from germline, CDR1 is MGHRA and CDR2 is YSYEKL. V was clipped by 1 base and J by 0 bases, with 4 bases between them. The CDR3 protein is CASSQVGSGNTIYF. CDR3 nucleotides: TGCGCCAGCAGCCAAGTTGGCTCTGGAAACACCATATATTTT.

CDR3 nucleotide sequence: TGTGCTAGTGGTTTGGGCAGGGGGGACACTGAAGCTTTCTTT. It yields the protein CASGLGRGDTEAFF. The chain carries TRBV12-5 and TRBJ1-1; TRBD1 agrees at 7 bases. With 1 base clipped from V and 3 bases from J, the junction kept 2 bases outside the gene matches. The CDR3 covers 14 residues. Germline CDR1 LGHNT, CDR2 FRNRAP.

This sequence joins TRBV11-2 and TRBJ1-2, with 7 positions matching TRBD1. The CDR3 totals 15 residues. The J segment lost 7 bases and the V segment lost 3 bases, leaving 11 bases of the junction unmatched. Per germline, CDR1 SGHAT and CDR2 FQNNGV. The CDR3 is CASSFGKGARGGYTF. The DNA for the CDR3 is TGTGCCAGCAGCTTTGGAAAGGGGGCGCGAGGTGGCTACACCTTC.

The V and J genes are TRBV5-6 and TRBJ2-7; D perhaps matches TRBD2 (6 bases). CDR3 length equals 13 residues. Germline CDR1 reads SGHDT; CDR2 reads YYEEEE. Trimming took 4 bases from V and 3 from J, leaving 11 bases between them. CDR3 sequence reads: CASSGGTGYEQYF. Written as DNA, the CDR3 is TGTGCCAGCAGCGGGGGGACCGGCTACGAGCAGTACTTC.

The chain recombines TRBV7-9 with TRBJ1-1, with 8 positions matching TRBD1. V trimming: 2 bases; J trimming: 1 base; junction bases outside the gene matches: 3. The CDR3 is made up of 15 amino acids. The germline CDR1 and CDR2 sequences are SEHNR and FQNEAQ (reference sequence). CDR3 nucleotides: TGTGCCAGCAGCTTATCTGGGACAGGGAACACTGAAGCTTTCTTT. Amino acids: CASSLSGTGNTEAFF.

This clone has just a few counts. The same CDR3 can be traced to other DNA sequences in this sample. V gene TRBV5-1 combines with J gene TRBJ1-1; the D gene is possibly TRBD1 (6 bases). The CDR3 sequence is 13 residues long. V was pared by 0 bases and J by 4 bases, with 7 bases between. Germline V gives CDR1 SGHRS, CDR2 YFSETQ. The CDR3 DNA follows: TGCGCCAGCAGCTTGGGAGGGGGCACTGAAGCTTTCTTT. Translating gives CASSLGGGTEAFF.

The chain has TRBV12-3 or TRBV12-4 and TRBJ2-1; D gene unclear. Between the trimmed V and J ends, which lost 7 bases and 2 bases, there was a span of 9 bases. The CDR3 extends over 13 amino acids. CDR3 in DNA: TGTGCCAGCACTCTTTCCCCCTACAATGAGCAGTTCTTC. Its protein is CASTLSPYNEQFF.

The rearrangement uses TRBV3-1 (or the pseudogene TRBV3-2) and TRBJ1-2; unclear D gene. This CDR3 has 13 amino acids. Per the germline V gene, CDR1 is LGHDT and CDR2 is YNNKEL (reference sequence). Trimming took off 4 bases at V and 2 bases at J, with 8 bases between the two ends. The CDR3 coding sequence is TGTGCCAGCAGCCTGCACGGGAACTATGGCTACACCTTC. It translates to CASSLHGNYGYTF.

This CDR3 reads CASKAHNAFNNYGYTF. CDR3 nucleotides: TGTGCCAGCAAGGCTCACAATGCTTTTAATAACTATGGCTACACCTTC. The genes are TRBV28 and TRBJ1-2; no clear D gene. This CDR3 contains 16 residues. Germline CDR1 is MDHEN and CDR2 is SYDVKM. Trimming removed 7 bases from V and 1 base from J, with 19 bases in between.

This rearrangement joins TRBV5-6 to TRBJ2-7; D is possibly TRBD1 (6 bases). Germline loops: CDR1 SGHDT, CDR2 YYEEEE. V lost 0 bases to trimming and J lost 0 bases, with 13 bases between them. The CDR3 has 16 amino acids. CDR3 in amino acids: CASSLGGHPISYEQYF. The CDR3 DNA sequence: TGTGCCAGCAGCTTGGGGGGACATCCAATCTCCTACGAGCAGTACTTC. Variable domain in full (rest from reference TRBV5-6 and TRBJ2-7): DAGVTQSPTHLIKTRGQQVTLRCSPKSGHDTVSWYQQALGQGPQFIFQYYEEEERQRGNFPDRFSGHQFPNYSSELNVNALLLGDSALYLCASSLGGHPISYEQYFGPGTRLTVT.

V and J are TRBV4-1 and TRBJ1-6; D remains unclear. The germline V and J ends were trimmed by 0 bases and 0 bases, with 6 bases remaining between them. Germline assignment: CDR1 MGHRA and CDR2 YSYEKL. The CDR3 consists of 16 residues. CDR3 nucleotides: TGCGCCAGCAGCCAAGAGGGCAGCTCCTATAATTCACCCCTCCACTTT. This translates into CASSQEGSSYNSPLHF.

The genes are TRBV5-4 and TRBJ2-3, with a possible D match to TRBD1 (6 bases). The ends were cut back, 2 bases at V and 0 bases at J, with 7 bases in the middle. Germline assignment: CDR1 SGHNT and CDR2 YYREEE (reference sequence). This CDR3 is built from 14 residues. The CDR3 sequence is CASSLGGSTDTQYF. For the CDR3, the DNA is TGTGCCAGCAGCTTAGGGGGAAGCACAGATACGCAGTATTTT.

V is TRBV24-1 and J is TRBJ1-5; D gene ambiguous. Trimming removed 7 bases at V and 0 bases at J, with 9 bases between. The CDR3 is made up of 14 amino acids. The germline gives CDR1 KGHDR, CDR2 SFDVKD. DNA for the CDR3: TGTGCCACCAGCCCTGAATTTAGCAATCAGCCCCAGCATTTT. It yields the protein CATSPEFSNQPQHF.

The chain combines TRBV5-1 with TRBJ2-2, with 7 positions matching TRBD2. The J segment lost 2 bases and the V segment lost 0 bases, leaving 1 base of the junction unmatched. CDR1 is SGHRS, CDR2 YFSETQ, per germline. The CDR3 is 15 amino acids. The DNA for the CDR3 is TGCGCCAGCAGCTTGGGGGGGGGAAACACCGGGGAGCTGTTTTTT. Residues: CASSLGGGNTGELFF.

The chain has TRBV9 and TRBJ2-7; the D gene is possibly TRBD1 (6 bases). This CDR3 comprises 15 residues. The germline gives CDR1 SGDLS, CDR2 YYNGEE. Trimming took off 4 bases at V and 2 bases at J, with 16 bases between the two ends. As DNA, the CDR3 is TGTGCCAGCAGCCCAACGGTGGGGGCTCCCTACGAGCAGTACTTC. Encoded protein: CASSPTVGAPYEQYF.

The chain recombines TRBV4-1 with TRBJ1-1; 9 positions agree with TRBD1. The V segment lost 4 bases and the J segment 7 bases; nucleotides outside the gene matches: 16. Per the germline V gene, CDR1 is MGHRA and CDR2 is YSYEKL. The CDR3 has 17 residues. CDR3 DNA: TGCGCCAGCAGCCTAACGGACAGGGGCGCGAGATGGGGTGAAGCTTTCTTT. Amino acids: CASSLTDRGARWGEAFF.

In this sample, this clone turned up once. V usage is TRBV6-2 or TRBV6-3 and J usage is TRBJ1-6; D is perhaps TRBD1 (6 bases). The germline CDR1 and CDR2 sequences are MNHEY and SVGEGT. V lost 2 bases and J 7 bases, leaving 12 bases between the germline ends. CDR3 size: 15 residues. The CDR3 DNA sequence: TGTGCCAGCAGTTACGAAGGGGGGCCAAATTCACCCCTCCACTTT. This codes for CASSYEGGPNSPLHF.

The chain has TRBV7-9 and TRBJ1-6; unclear D gene. CDR1 SEHNR and CDR2 FQNEAQ come from the germline V gene (reference sequence). This CDR3 spans 13 amino acids. Trimming cost V 5 bases and J 8 bases, with 10 bases left between them. CDR3 residues: CASSAGYDSPLHF. The CDR3 DNA reads as TGTGCCAGCAGCGCGGGGTATGATTCACCCCTCCACTTT.

V is TRBV27 and J is TRBJ2-3; TRBD1 might be the D (5 bases). The CDR3 is 12 amino acids. The germline gives CDR1 MNHEY, CDR2 SMNVEV (reference sequence). V lost 6 bases and J lost 8, with 12 bases in between. CDR3 in amino acids: CASSESQGTQYF. In DNA form, the CDR3 reads TGTGCCAGCAGCGAAAGCCAGGGTACGCAGTATTTT.

The chain employs TRBV4-2 and TRBJ2-4, with TRBD2 matching over 12 bases. This CDR3 has 16 residues. V shed 0 bases and J 5 bases; nucleotides not matched to a gene: 2. CDR1 LGHNA and CDR2 YNFKEQ come from the germline V gene. The CDR3 bases are TGTGCCAGCAGCCAAGAACCTAGCGGGGGGGAAAACATTCAGTACTTC. Its protein product is CASSQEPSGGENIQYF.

This rearrangement joins TRBV14 to TRBJ2-7; D is unresolved. V lost 3 bases, J lost 4 bases, and 4 bases lay in between. This CDR3 is built from 11 residues. Germline CDR1 SGHDN, CDR2 FVKESK. The CDR3 reads CASSQYYEQYF. As DNA, the CDR3 is TGTGCCAGCAGCCAGTATTACGAGCAGTACTTC.

This clone showed up many times. The chain recombines TRBV6-5 with TRBJ2-1; no clear D gene. From germline, CDR1 is MNHEY and CDR2 SVGAGI. The CDR3 extends over 15 amino acids. Trimming removed 2 bases from V and 0 bases from J, with 8 bases in between. The CDR3 bases are TGTGCCAGCAGTTACACCCCGAACTCCTACAATGAGCAGTTCTTC. This encodes CASSYTPNSYNEQFF.

J is TRBJ1-2 and V is TRBV7-9; D possibly corresponds to TRBD1 (5 bases). The CDR3 covers 14 residues. The V gene lost 1 base and the J gene lost 8 bases, with 14 bases spanning the gap. The germline V gene encodes CDR1 SEHNR and CDR2 FQNEAQ (reference sequence). CDR3 residues: CASSLVSQGRGYTF. CDR3 sequence (DNA): TGTGCCAGCAGCTTAGTCTCGCAGGGCCGCGGCTACACCTTC.